These T cell receptor beta chains were read from a single sample in a study of blood T cell repertoires in COVID-19. Only in-frame clones appear in the TCRdb table, and some are missing; sequencing was by immunoSEQ multiplex PCR. The sample contains about 130,000 clones, more than 75% of which appear only once. Material for sequencing was peripheral blood. These receptors were collected from a woman aged 60-70 years with acute or convalescent COVID-19. The CDR3 runs from the conserved cysteine through the conserved F or W. Fields, in order: CDR3 DNA, CDR3 protein, D gene, clone size, J gene, V gene, CDR3 length. D genes are given only for firm matches. Not every row has a clone size; where given, it reads once, few, many or a size class.

CDR3 DNA: TGTGCCAGCACGGGACTAGCCTCAGATACGCAGTATTTT
CDR3 protein: CASTGLASDTQYF
D gene: TRBD2
clone size: -
J gene: TRBJ2-3
V gene: TRBV2
CDR3 length: 13

CDR3 DNA: TGTGCCAGCTCACCGCTAGCGGGACCGAACACCGGGGAGCTGTTTTTT
CDR3 protein: CASSPLAGPNTGELFF
D gene: TRBD2
clone size: -
J gene: TRBJ2-2
V gene: TRBV18
CDR3 length: 16

CDR3 DNA: TGTGCCAGCAGCTTACCCGTAAACACTGAAGCTTTCTTT
CDR3 protein: CASSLPVNTEAFF
D gene: -
clone size: -
J gene: TRBJ1-1
V gene: TRBV7-8
CDR3 length: 13

CDR3 DNA: TGTGCCAGCAGCCAAGGCGTCCAGGGCGCATTTAACATTCAGTACTTC
CDR3 protein: CASSQGVQGAFNIQYF
D gene: -
clone size: once
J gene: TRBJ2-4
V gene: TRBV3-1/TRBV3-2
CDR3 length: 16

CDR3 DNA: TGTGCCAGTAGTAGGGGGGCGAACACCGGGGAGCTGTTTTTT
CDR3 protein: CASSRGANTGELFF
D gene: -
clone size: -
J gene: TRBJ2-2
V gene: TRBV19
CDR3 length: 14

CDR3 DNA: TGTGCCACCAGTGACTTTAGCACAGATACGCAGTATTTT
CDR3 protein: CATSDFSTDTQYF
D gene: -
clone size: -
J gene: TRBJ2-3
V gene: TRBV24-1
CDR3 length: 13

CDR3 DNA: TGTGCCAGCGGGGCGGGAGGGACGTATGAGCAGTTCTTC
CDR3 protein: CASGAGGTYEQFF
D gene: TRBD2
clone size: -
J gene: TRBJ2-1
V gene: TRBV11-3
CDR3 length: 13

CDR3 DNA: TGTGCCAGCAGCAGGGTAGGACAGGGGGGTCAAGAGACCCAGTACTTC
CDR3 protein: CASSRVGQGGQETQYF
D gene: TRBD1
clone size: -
J gene: TRBJ2-5
V gene: TRBV11-2
CDR3 length: 16

CDR3 DNA: TGTGCCAGCAGGACTGAGGTTTTCCATTCACCCCTCCACTTT
CDR3 protein: CASRTEVFHSPLHF
D gene: -
clone size: -
J gene: TRBJ1-6
V gene: TRBV27
CDR3 length: 14

CDR3 DNA: TGCAGTGCTAGTACTAGCGGGAGGGCCTACAATGAGCAGTTCTTC
CDR3 protein: CSASTSGRAYNEQFF
D gene: TRBD2
clone size: -
J gene: TRBJ2-1
V gene: TRBV20-1
CDR3 length: 15

CDR3 DNA: TGTGCCAGCTCCCCAAGCTCGGTTCCAGATACGCAGTATTTT
CDR3 protein: CASSPSSVPDTQYF
D gene: -
clone size: -
J gene: TRBJ2-3
V gene: TRBV18
CDR3 length: 14

CDR3 DNA: TGTGCCAGCAGTTTAGTTAGCGGAGCAAGTGAGCAGTTCTTC
CDR3 protein: CASSLVSGASEQFF
D gene: -
clone size: -
J gene: TRBJ2-1
V gene: TRBV27
CDR3 length: 14

CDR3 DNA: TGCGCCAGCAGTCAACCGGGACTAGTAGTGAGTACGCAGTATTTT
CDR3 protein: CASSQPGLVVSTQYF
D gene: TRBD2
clone size: -
J gene: TRBJ2-3
V gene: TRBV10-2
CDR3 length: 15

CDR3 DNA: TGTGCCAGCAGCACAACAGGGCTCTCTGGAAACACCATATATTTT
CDR3 protein: CASSTTGLSGNTIYF
D gene: -
clone size: -
J gene: TRBJ1-3
V gene: TRBV5-8
CDR3 length: 15

CDR3 DNA: TGTGCCTGGAGTGTCTTTTGGACTAGCGGGATTGCCGGGGAGCTGTTTTTT
CDR3 protein: CAWSVFWTSGIAGELFF
D gene: TRBD2
clone size: -
J gene: TRBJ2-2
V gene: TRBV30
CDR3 length: 17

CDR3 DNA: TGTGCCAGCAGTTCCGCGGGAGGGCGGTACAATGAGCAGTTCTTC
CDR3 protein: CASSSAGGRYNEQFF
D gene: TRBD2
clone size: -
J gene: TRBJ2-1
V gene: TRBV6-5
CDR3 length: 15

CDR3 DNA: TGTGCCAGCAGCAATCTTAACTCTGGGGCCAACGTCCTGACTTTC
CDR3 protein: CASSNLNSGANVLTF
D gene: -
clone size: once
J gene: TRBJ2-6
V gene: TRBV5-4
CDR3 length: 15

CDR3 DNA: TGTGCCAGCAGTGCCGGACAGGACCCGTGGAAGAGGACCCCGTATGAGCAGTTCTTC
CDR3 protein: CASSAGQDPWKRTPYEQFF
D gene: TRBD1
clone size: -
J gene: TRBJ2-1
V gene: TRBV2
CDR3 length: 19

CDR3 DNA: TGTGCCTGGAGTGTATTAGTTGGAAACACCATATATTTT
CDR3 protein: CAWSVLVGNTIYF
D gene: -
clone size: -
J gene: TRBJ1-3
V gene: TRBV30
CDR3 length: 13

CDR3 DNA: TGTGCCAGCAGTCTCCTAAATCAGCCCCAGCATTTT
CDR3 protein: CASSLLNQPQHF
D gene: -
clone size: -
J gene: TRBJ1-5
V gene: TRBV28
CDR3 length: 12

CDR3 DNA: TGTGCCAGCAGCGTTACGCTACAGGGGGCAGCTTTCTTT
CDR3 protein: CASSVTLQGAAFF
D gene: TRBD1
clone size: -
J gene: TRBJ1-1
V gene: TRBV6-5
CDR3 length: 13

CDR3 DNA: TGTGCCACCTCCCCGGACAGCTACAATGAGCAGTTCTTC
CDR3 protein: CATSPDSYNEQFF
D gene: -
clone size: -
J gene: TRBJ2-1
V gene: TRBV24-1
CDR3 length: 13

CDR3 DNA: TGTGCCAGCAGCGAGAGCGGGAGCTCCTACAATGAGCAGTTCTTC
CDR3 protein: CASSESGSSYNEQFF
D gene: TRBD2
clone size: -
J gene: TRBJ2-1
V gene: TRBV5-4
CDR3 length: 15

CDR3 DNA: TGTGCCAGCAGTCCGGACTCGAACACCGGGGAGCTGTTTTTT
CDR3 protein: CASSPDSNTGELFF
D gene: -
clone size: -
J gene: TRBJ2-2
V gene: TRBV4-2
CDR3 length: 14

CDR3 DNA: TGTGCCAGCAGGGGGCTCGGCTACAATGAGCAGTTCTTC
CDR3 protein: CASRGLGYNEQFF
D gene: -
clone size: -
J gene: TRBJ2-1
V gene: TRBV28
CDR3 length: 13

CDR3 DNA: TGTGCCAGCAGTACCGAGCTATATGGCTACACCTTC
CDR3 protein: CASSTELYGYTF
D gene: -
clone size: -
J gene: TRBJ1-2
V gene: TRBV2
CDR3 length: 12

CDR3 DNA: TGTGCCAGCAGACGGGGACTAGCGGGAGCAGGTGAGCAGTACTTC
CDR3 protein: CASRRGLAGAGEQYF
D gene: TRBD2
clone size: -
J gene: TRBJ2-7
V gene: TRBV25-1
CDR3 length: 15

CDR3 DNA: TGTGCCAGCAGCTCCCGGACTAGCGGGAGGTCCGGGGAGCTGTTTTTT
CDR3 protein: CASSSRTSGRSGELFF
D gene: TRBD2
clone size: -
J gene: TRBJ2-2
V gene: TRBV9
CDR3 length: 16

CDR3 DNA: TGTGCCAGTAGTTCCGCGCAACTCTCGACTAGCGGGAGGGTAGGCAATGAGCAGTTCTTC
CDR3 protein: CASSSAQLSTSGRVGNEQFF
D gene: TRBD2
clone size: -
J gene: TRBJ2-1
V gene: TRBV19
CDR3 length: 20

CDR3 DNA: TGTGCCAGCAGCCGACCAGCGAGCTCTGGAAACACCATATATTTT
CDR3 protein: CASSRPASSGNTIYF
D gene: -
clone size: -
J gene: TRBJ1-3
V gene: TRBV3-1/TRBV3-2
CDR3 length: 15

CDR3 DNA: TGTGCCAGCAGCGTAGTAGCGGAGGCCACTGAAGCTTTCTTT
CDR3 protein: CASSVVAEATEAFF
D gene: -
clone size: -
J gene: TRBJ1-1
V gene: TRBV9
CDR3 length: 14

CDR3 DNA: TGTGCCAACTCCCGGGACAGGGATCAGCCCCAGCATTTT
CDR3 protein: CANSRDRDQPQHF
D gene: TRBD1
clone size: -
J gene: TRBJ1-5
V gene: TRBV2
CDR3 length: 13

CDR3 DNA: TGTGCCAGCAGTCATAGCGATACGCAGTATTTT
CDR3 protein: CASSHSDTQYF
D gene: -
clone size: -
J gene: TRBJ2-3
V gene: TRBV14
CDR3 length: 11

CDR3 DNA: TGTGCCAGCAGCCCAAATCCCGGGACAGGGGGCGATACGCAGTATTTT
CDR3 protein: CASSPNPGTGGDTQYF
D gene: TRBD1
clone size: -
J gene: TRBJ2-3
V gene: TRBV7-3
CDR3 length: 16

CDR3 DNA: TGTGCCAGCAGTGAATCCCTAGGTCTCCAGCCCCAGCATTTT
CDR3 protein: CASSESLGLQPQHF
D gene: -
clone size: -
J gene: TRBJ1-5
V gene: TRBV6-1
CDR3 length: 14

CDR3 DNA: TGTGCCAGCTCACCAGCGGCGGGAGTTTCCTACGAGCAGTACTTC
CDR3 protein: CASSPAAGVSYEQYF
D gene: TRBD2
clone size: -
J gene: TRBJ2-7
V gene: TRBV18
CDR3 length: 15

CDR3 DNA: TGTGCCAGCAGCGTAACCGAGCACAATGAGCAGTTCTTC
CDR3 protein: CASSVTEHNEQFF
D gene: -
clone size: -
J gene: TRBJ2-1
V gene: TRBV9
CDR3 length: 13